This T cell receptor beta chain was recorded in a study of T cell repertoires in cytomegalovirus infection. Study summary: A matching HLA type, together with CMV infection, was signaled by public TCR beta signatures. Whole-study findings and limits: HLA-C-restricted, CMV-specific TCR beta clonotypes were dominant ex vivo. Frequencies of public TCR beta families were cumulated, and this identified carriers of CMV plus the relevant HLA.

The CDR3 is 13 amino acids. Trimming pared 8 bases from V and 3 bases from J, leaving 11 bases between. Germline values: CDR1 ENHRY, CDR2 SYGVKD. This clonotype occurred a few times. The antigen is unknown. MiXCR was run by TCRdb on the reads, yielding one entry per CDR3 protein. There are around 740,000 distinct CDR3 sequences in the sample; 35% occur only once, and 2.8% lies in the top ten. Material for sequencing was PBMCs. This clonotype was sampled from a human donor in good health (CMV status not recorded). Some clones in this sample may be carry-over from other donors' samples. The rearrangement joins TRBV10-3 to TRBJ1-5; no reliable D call. This CDR3 reads CAISSLLNQPQHF. The CDR3 DNA is TGTGCCATCTCTTCCCTCCTCAATCAGCCCCAGCATTTT.